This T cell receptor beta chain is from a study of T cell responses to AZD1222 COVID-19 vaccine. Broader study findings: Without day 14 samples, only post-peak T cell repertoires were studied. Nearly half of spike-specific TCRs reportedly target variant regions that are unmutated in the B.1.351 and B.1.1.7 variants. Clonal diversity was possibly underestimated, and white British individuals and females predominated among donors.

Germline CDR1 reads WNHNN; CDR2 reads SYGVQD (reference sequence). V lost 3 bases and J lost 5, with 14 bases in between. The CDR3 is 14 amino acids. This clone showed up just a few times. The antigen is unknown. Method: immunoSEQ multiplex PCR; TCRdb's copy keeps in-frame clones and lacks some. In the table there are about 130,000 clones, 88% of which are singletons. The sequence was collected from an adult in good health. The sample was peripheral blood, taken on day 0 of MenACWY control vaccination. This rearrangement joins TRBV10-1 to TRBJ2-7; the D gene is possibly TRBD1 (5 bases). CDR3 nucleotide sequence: TGCGCCAGCAGTGATTCAGGGTCCCGGAACGAGCAGTACTTC. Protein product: CASSDSGSRNEQYF.